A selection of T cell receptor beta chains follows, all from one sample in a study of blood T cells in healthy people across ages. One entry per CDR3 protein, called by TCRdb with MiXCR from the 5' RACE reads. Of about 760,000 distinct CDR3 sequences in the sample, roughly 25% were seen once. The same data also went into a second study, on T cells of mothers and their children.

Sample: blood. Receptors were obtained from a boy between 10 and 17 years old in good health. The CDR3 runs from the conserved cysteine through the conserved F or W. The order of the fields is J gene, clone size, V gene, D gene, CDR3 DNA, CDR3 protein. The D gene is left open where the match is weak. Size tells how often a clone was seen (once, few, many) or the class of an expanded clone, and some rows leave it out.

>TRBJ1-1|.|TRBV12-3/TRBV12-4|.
TGTGCCAGCTCAAACACTGTAGCTTTCTTT
CASSNTVAFF
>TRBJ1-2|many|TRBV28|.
TGTGCCAGCAGTTTAGGGCAGGTTTATGGCTACACCTTC
CASSLGQVYGYTF
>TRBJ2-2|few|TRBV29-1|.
TGCAGCGTTGCGACAGGAACAAACACCGGGGAGCTGTTTTTT
CSVATGTNTGELFF
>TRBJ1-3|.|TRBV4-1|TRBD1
TGCGCCAGCAGCCCAAGGACAGGGAAAAACTCTGGAAACACCATATATTTT
CASSPRTGKNSGNTIYF
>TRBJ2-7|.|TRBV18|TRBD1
TGTGCCAGCTCGCCTAACAGGGGCAAAAGCTCCTACGAGCAGTACTTC
CASSPNRGKSSYEQYF
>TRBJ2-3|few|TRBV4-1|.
TGCGCCAGCAGCCAAGCTGGGGAAGATACGCAGTATTTT
CASSQAGEDTQYF
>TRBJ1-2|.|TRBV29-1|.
TGCAGCGCCCTTTTTTCTAACGTACGGGGTGGCTACACCTTC
CSALFSNVRGGYTF
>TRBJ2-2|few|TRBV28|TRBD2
TGTGCCAGCAGTTTCGGACTAGCGGCTGGGAACACCGGGGAGCTGTTTTTT
CASSFGLAAGNTGELFF
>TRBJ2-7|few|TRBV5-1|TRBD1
TGCGCCAGCAGCTTGGGCCCGGGACAGGGAAACGAGCAGTACTTC
CASSLGPGQGNEQYF
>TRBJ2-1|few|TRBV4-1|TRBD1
TGCGCCAGCAGCCAGCGAACCCAGGGGGCTTGGAATGAGCAGTTCTTC
CASSQRTQGAWNEQFF
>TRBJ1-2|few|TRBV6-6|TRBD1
TGTGCCAGCAGCCTGACCGGGACAGGGGATACCTACACCTTC
CASSLTGTGDTYTF
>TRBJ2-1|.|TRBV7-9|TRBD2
TGTGCCAGCAGCCGACTAGCGGAAGACAATGAGCAGTTCTTC
CASSRLAEDNEQFF
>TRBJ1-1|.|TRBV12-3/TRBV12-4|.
TGTGCCAGCAGTACCAGACACACTGAAGCTTTCTTT
CASSTRHTEAFF
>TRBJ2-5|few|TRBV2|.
TGTGCCAGCATGCATGGGGGGGCGGTTGAAGAGACCCAGTACTTC
CASMHGGAVEETQYF
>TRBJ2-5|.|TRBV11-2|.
TGTGCCAGCAGCTTAGAGGATGGGGAACTCACCGAACATGAGACCCAGTACTTC
CASSLEDGELTEHETQYF
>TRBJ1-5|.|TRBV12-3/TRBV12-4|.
TGTGCCAGCAGTTTGCAGAATAATCAGCCCCAGCATTTT
CASSLQNNQPQHF
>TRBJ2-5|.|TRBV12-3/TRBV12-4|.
TGTGCCAGCAGTTTGGCCAAAGAGACCCAGTACTTC
CASSLAKETQYF